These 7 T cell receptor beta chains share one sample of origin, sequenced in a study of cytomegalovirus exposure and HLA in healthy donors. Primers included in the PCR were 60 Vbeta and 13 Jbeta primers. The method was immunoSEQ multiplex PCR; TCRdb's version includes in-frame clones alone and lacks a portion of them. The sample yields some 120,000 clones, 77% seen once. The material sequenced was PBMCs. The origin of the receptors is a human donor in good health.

This CDR3 reads CASSQPGQPQHF. The CDR3 DNA reads as TGCGCCAGCAGCCAACCGGGTCAGCCCCAGCATTTT. This chain uses TRBV4-1 with TRBJ1-5; D not resolved. V dropped 2 bases and J dropped 6 bases, with 5 bases sitting between them. The CDR3 totals 12 residues. CDR1 MGHRA and CDR2 YSYEKL come from the germline V gene.

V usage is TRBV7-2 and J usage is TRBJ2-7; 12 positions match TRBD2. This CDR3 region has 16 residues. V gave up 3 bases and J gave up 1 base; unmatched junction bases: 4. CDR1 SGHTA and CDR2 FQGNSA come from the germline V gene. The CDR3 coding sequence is TGTGCCAGCAGCTTGTGGACTAGCGGGACGTCCTACGAGCAGTACTTC. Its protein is CASSLWTSGTSYEQYF.

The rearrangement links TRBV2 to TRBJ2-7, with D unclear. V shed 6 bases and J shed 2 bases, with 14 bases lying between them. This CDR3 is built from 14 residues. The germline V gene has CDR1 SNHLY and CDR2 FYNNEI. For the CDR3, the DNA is TGTGCCAGCAGGTTAGGTGGCGGCACCTACGAGCAGTACTTC. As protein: CASRLGGGTYEQYF. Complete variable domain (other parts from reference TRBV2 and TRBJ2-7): EPEVTQTPSHQVTQMGQEVILRCVPISNHLYFYWYRQILGQKVEFLVSFYNNEISEKSEIFDDQFSVERPDGSNFTLKIRSTKLEDSAMYFCASRLGGGTYEQYFGPGTRLTVT.

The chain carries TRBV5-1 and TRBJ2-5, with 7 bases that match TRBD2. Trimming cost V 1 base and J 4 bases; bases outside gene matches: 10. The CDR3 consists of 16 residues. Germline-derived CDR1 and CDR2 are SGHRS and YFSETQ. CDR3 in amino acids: CASSLSGREMGETQYF. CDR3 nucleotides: TGCGCCAGCAGCTTGAGCGGGCGGGAGATGGGAGAGACCCAGTACTTC.

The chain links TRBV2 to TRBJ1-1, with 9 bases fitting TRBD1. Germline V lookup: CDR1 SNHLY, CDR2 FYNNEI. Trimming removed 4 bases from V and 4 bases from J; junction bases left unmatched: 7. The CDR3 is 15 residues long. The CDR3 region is CASSGQGVGSTEAFF. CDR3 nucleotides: TGTGCCAGCAGTGGACAGGGGGTAGGGAGCACTGAAGCTTTCTTT. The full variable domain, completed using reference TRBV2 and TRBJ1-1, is EPEVTQTPSHQVTQMGQEVILRCVPISNHLYFYWYRQILGQKVEFLVSFYNNEISEKSEIFDDQFSVERPDGSNFTLKIRSTKLEDSAMYFCASSGQGVGSTEAFFGQGTRLTVV.

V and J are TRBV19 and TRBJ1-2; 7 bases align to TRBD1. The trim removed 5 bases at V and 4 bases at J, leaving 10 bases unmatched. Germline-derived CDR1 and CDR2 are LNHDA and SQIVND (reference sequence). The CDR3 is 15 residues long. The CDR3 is CASSPRGQLTYGYTF. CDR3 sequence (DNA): TGTGCCAGTAGTCCCCGGGGACAGTTAACCTATGGCTACACCTTC.

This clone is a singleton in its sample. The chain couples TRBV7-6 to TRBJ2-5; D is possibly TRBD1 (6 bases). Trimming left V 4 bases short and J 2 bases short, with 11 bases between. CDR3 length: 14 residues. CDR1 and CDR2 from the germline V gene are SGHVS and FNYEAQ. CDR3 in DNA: TGTGCCAGCAGCTGGGGACATTTTCAAGAGACCCAGTACTTC. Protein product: CASSWGHFQETQYF.